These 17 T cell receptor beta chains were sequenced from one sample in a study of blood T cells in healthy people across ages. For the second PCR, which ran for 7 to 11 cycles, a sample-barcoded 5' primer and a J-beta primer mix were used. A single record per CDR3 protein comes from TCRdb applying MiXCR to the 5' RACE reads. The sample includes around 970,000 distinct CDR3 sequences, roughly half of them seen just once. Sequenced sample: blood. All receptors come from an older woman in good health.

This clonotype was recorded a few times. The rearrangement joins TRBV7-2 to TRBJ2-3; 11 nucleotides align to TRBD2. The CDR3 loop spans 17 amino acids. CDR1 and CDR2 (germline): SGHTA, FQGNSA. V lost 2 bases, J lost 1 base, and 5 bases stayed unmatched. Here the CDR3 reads CASSLTSGSFGTDTQYF. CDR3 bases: TGTGCCAGCAGCTTAACTAGCGGGAGTTTCGGCACAGATACGCAGTATTTT.

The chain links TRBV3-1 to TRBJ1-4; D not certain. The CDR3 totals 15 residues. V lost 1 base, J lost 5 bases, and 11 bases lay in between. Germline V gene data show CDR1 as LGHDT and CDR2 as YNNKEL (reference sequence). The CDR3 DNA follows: TGTGCCAGCAGCCAAGGGGGTCCGGGGAATGAAAAACTGTTTTTT. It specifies CASSQGGPGNEKLFF.

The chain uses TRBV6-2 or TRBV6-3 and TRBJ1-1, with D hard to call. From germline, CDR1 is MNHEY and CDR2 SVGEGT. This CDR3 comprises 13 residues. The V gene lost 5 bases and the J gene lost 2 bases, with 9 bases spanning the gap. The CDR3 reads CASSQQTNTEAFF. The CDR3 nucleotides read TGTGCCAGCAGTCAGCAGACAAACACTGAAGCTTTCTTT.

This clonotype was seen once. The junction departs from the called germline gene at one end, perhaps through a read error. CDR3 residues: CSVGGGQQKENQETQYF. The DNA for the CDR3 is TGCAGCGTTGGGGGGGGACAGCAAAAAGAGAATCAAGAGACCCAGTATTTC. This sequence joins TRBV29-1 and TRBJ2-4, with D possibly called TRBD1 or TRBD2 (7 bases each). Germline V gene sequence: CDR1 SQVTM, CDR2 ANQGSEA. The CDR3 spans 17 residues. The full variable domain, its missing parts supplied by reference TRBV29-1 and TRBJ2-4, is SAVISQKPSRDICQRGTSLTIQCQVDSQVTMMFWYRQQPGQSLTLIATANQGSEATYESGFVIDKFPISRPNLTFSTLTVSNMSPEDSSIYLCSVGGGQQKENQETQYFGAGTRLSVL.

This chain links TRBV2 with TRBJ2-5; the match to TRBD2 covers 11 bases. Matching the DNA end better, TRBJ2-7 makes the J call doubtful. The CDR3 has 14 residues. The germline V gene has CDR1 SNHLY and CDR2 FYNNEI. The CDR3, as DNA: TGTGCCAGCACTACTAGCGGGAGTGCCTACGAGCAGTACTTC. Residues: CASTTSGSAYEQYF.

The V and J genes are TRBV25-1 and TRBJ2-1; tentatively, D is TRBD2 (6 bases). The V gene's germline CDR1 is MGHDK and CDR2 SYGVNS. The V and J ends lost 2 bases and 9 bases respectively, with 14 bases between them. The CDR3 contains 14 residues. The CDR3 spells CASSEPGGKGEQFF. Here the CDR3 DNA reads TGTGCCAGCAGTGAACCCGGCGGGAAGGGTGAGCAGTTCTTC.

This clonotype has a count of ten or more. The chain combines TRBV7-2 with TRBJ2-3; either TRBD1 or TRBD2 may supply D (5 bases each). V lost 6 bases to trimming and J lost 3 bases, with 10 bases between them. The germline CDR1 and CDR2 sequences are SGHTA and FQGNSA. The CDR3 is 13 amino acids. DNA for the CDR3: TGTGCCAGCAGTTTTTGGGGGACAGATACGCAGTATTTT. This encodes CASSFWGTDTQYF.

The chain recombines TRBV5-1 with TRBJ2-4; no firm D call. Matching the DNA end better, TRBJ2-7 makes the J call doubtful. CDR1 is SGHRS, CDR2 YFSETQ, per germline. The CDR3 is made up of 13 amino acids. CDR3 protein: CASSLDAALEQYF. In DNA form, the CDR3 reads TGCGCCAGCAGCCTTGACGCGGCACTCGAGCAGTACTTC.

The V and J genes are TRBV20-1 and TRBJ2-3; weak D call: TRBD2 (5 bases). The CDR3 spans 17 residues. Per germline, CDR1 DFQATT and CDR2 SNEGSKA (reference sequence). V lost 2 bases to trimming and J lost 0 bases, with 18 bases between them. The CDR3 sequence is CSARLARSRPSTDTQYF. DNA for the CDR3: TGCAGTGCTAGACTAGCTAGATCCCGGCCTAGCACAGATACGCAGTATTTT.

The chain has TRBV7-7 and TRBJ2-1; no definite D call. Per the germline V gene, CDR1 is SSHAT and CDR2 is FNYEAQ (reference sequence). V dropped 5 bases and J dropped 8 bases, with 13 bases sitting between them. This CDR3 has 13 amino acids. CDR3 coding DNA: TGTGCCAGCAGCCCATATCGGTTCGATGAGCAGTTCTTC. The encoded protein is CASSPYRFDEQFF.

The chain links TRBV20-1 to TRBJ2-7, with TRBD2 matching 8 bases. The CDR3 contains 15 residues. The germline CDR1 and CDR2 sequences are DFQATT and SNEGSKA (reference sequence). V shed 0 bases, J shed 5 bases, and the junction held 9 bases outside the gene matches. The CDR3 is CSARDLAGLDDEQYF. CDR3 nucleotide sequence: TGCAGTGCTAGAGATCTCGCGGGACTAGACGACGAGCAGTACTTC.

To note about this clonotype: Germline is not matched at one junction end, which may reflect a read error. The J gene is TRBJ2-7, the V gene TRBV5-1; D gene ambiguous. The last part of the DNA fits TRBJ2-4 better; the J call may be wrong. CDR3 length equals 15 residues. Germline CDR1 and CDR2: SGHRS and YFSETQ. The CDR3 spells CASSLGDPRIDIQYF. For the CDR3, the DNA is TGCGCCAGCAGTTTGGGCGACCCCAGAATAGACATTCAGTACTTC.

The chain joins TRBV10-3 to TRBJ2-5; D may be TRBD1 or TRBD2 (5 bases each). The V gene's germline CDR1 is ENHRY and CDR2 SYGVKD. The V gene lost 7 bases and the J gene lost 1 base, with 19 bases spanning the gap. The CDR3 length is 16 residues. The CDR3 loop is CAIKSTPTAAQETQYF. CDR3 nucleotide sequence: TGTGCCATCAAGTCTACTCCGACAGCGGCCCAAGAGACCCAGTACTTC.

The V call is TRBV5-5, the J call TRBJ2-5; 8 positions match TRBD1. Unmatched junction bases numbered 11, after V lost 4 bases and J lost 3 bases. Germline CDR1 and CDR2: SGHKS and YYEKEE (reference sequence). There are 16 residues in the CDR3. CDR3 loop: CASSRNVGQEKETQYF. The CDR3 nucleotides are TGTGCCAGCAGCCGGAATGTGGGACAGGAGAAAGAGACCCAGTACTTC.

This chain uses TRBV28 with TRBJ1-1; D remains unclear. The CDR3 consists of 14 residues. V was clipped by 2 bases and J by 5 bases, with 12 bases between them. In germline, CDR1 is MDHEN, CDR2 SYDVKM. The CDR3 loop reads CASSLGRMGTEAFF. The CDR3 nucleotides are TGTGCCAGCAGTTTAGGGAGGATGGGAACTGAAGCTTTCTTT.

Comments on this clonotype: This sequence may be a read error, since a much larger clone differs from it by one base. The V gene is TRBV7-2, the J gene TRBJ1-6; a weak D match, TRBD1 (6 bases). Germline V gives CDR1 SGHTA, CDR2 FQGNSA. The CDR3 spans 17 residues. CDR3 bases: TGTGCCAGCAGTCTTCGGACAGAAAGCTCCTATAATTTACCCCTCCACTTT. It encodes CASSLRTESSYNLPLHF.

CDR3 sequence: CSAREGPGLYEQYF. CDR3 sequence (DNA): TGCAGTGCGAGGGAGGGACCGGGCCTTTACGAGCAGTACTTC. This chain links TRBV20-1 with TRBJ2-5; 7 bases fit TRBD2. Matching the DNA end better, TRBJ2-7 makes the J call doubtful. Per germline, CDR1 DFQATT and CDR2 SNEGSKA (reference sequence). The CDR3 totals 14 residues.